This T cell receptor beta chain came from a study of shared clonotypes between healthy human individuals. Clones were read by immunoSEQ multiplex PCR, and TCRdb kept only the in-frame ones, dropping some. The sample lists about 2.3 million clones; 93% were seen once. CDR1 SQVTM and CDR2 ANQGSEA come from the germline V gene. The CDR3 extends over 13 amino acids. V was clipped by 3 bases and J by 3 bases, with 11 bases between them. The clonotype originates from a young man in good health. Some clones in this sample may be carry-over from other donors' samples. Specimen: naive CD4+ T cells from PBMCs. The subset is: CD45RA+ positively selected. The V call is TRBV29-1, the J call TRBJ2-5; either TRBD1 or TRBD2 may supply D (6 bases each). CDR3 coding DNA: TGCAGCGTTGAGCCCGGGGGCGAAGAGACCCAGTACTTC. Its translation is CSVEPGGEETQYF.